A single T cell receptor (beta chain) is shown here with its context. The data were obtained in a study of blood T cells in healthy people across ages. J lost 8 bases, V lost 3 bases, and 1 base had no gene match. CDR3 length: 13 amino acids. The authors ran a second PCR of about 6 to 12 cycles using a sample-barcoded 5' primer and a J-beta primer mix. TCRdb processed the 5' RACE reads anew with MiXCR; each CDR3 protein has one entry. This sample yields roughly 1,100,000 distinct CDR3 sequences, of which almost 25% are seen a single time; about 0.8% belongs to the top ten. This sample was also put to use in a study of T cells of mothers and their children. As that report states: Sequencing revealed no T cell clones that were persistent and microchimeric.

This TCR derives from a girl aged 2-10 years in good health. Sequenced input: blood. The chain joins TRBV12-3 or TRBV12-4 to TRBJ2-1, with 10 bases identical to TRBD2. CDR3 in DNA: TGTGCCAGCAGTTTCCTAGCGGGAGATGAGCAGTTCTTC. Residues: CASSFLAGDEQFF.